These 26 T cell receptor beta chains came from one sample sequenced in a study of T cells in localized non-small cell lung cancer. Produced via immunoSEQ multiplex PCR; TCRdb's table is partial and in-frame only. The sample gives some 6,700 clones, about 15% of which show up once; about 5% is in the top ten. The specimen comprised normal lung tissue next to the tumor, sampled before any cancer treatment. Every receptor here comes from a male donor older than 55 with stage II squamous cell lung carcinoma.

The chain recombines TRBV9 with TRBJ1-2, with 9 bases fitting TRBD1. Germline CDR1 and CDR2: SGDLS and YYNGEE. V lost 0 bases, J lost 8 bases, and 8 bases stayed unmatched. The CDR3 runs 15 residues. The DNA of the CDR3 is TGTGCCAGCAGCGTAGGGGACAGGGTTCCAGGAGGCTACACCTTC. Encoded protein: CASSVGDRVPGGYTF. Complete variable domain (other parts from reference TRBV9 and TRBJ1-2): DSGVTQTPKHLITATGQRVTLRCSPRSGDLSVYWYQQSLDQGLQFLIQYYNGEERAKGNILERFSAQQFPDLHSELNLSSLELGDSALYFCASSVGDRVPGGYTFGSGTRLTVV.

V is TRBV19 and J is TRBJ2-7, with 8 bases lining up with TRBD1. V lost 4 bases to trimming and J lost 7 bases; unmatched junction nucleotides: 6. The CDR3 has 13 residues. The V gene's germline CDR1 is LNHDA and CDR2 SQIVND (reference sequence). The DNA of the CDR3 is TGTGCCAGTAGTACGTCCCGGGACAGGGAGCAGTACTTC. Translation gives CASSTSRDREQYF. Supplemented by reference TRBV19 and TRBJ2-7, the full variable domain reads DGGITQSPKYLFRKEGQNVTLSCEQNLNHDAMYWYRQDPGQGLRLIYYSQIVNDFQKGDIAEGYSVSREKKESFPLTVTSAQKNPTAFYLCASSTSRDREQYFGPGTRLTVT.

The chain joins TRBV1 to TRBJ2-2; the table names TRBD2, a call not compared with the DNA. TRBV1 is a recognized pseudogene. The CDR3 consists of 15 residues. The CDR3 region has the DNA TGCGCCAGCAGCCAAGAAGGCGGGGAGGCCGGGGAGCTGTTTTTT. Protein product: CASSQEGGEAGELFF.

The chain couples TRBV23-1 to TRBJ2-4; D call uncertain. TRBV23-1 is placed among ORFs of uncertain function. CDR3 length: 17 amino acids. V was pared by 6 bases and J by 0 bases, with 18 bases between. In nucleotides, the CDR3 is TGCGCCAGCAGCCCCGGTCAAGGAACCGGAGCCAAAAACATTCAGTACTTC. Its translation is CASSPGQGTGAKNIQYF.

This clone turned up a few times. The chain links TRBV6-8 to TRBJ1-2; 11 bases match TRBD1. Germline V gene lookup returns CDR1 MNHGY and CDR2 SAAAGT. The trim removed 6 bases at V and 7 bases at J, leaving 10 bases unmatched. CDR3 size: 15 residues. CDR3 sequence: CASRDPGQGEGGYTF. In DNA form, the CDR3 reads TGTGCCAGCAGAGACCCGGGACAGGGGGAAGGTGGCTACACCTTC.

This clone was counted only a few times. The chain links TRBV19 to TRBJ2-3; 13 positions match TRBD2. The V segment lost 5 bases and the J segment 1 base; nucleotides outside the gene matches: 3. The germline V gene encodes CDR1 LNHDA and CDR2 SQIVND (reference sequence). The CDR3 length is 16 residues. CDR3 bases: TGTGCCAGTAGTGGACTAGCGGGAGTGGGCACAGATACGCAGTATTTT. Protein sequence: CASSGLAGVGTDTQYF.

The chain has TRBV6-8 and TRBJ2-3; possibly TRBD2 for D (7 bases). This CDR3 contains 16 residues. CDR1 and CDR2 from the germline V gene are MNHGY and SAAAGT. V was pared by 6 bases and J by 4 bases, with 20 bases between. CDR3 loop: CASRLRGGLESDTQYF. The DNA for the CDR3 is TGTGCCAGCAGGCTTAGGGGGGGACTGGAGTCAGATACGCAGTATTTT.

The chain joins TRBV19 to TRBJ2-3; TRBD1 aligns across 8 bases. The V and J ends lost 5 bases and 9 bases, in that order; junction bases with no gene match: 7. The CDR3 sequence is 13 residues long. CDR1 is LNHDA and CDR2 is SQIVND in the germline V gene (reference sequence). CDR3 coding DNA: TGTGCCAGTAGTTCCGGACAGGGAAGCACGCAGTATTTT. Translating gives CASSSGQGSTQYF.

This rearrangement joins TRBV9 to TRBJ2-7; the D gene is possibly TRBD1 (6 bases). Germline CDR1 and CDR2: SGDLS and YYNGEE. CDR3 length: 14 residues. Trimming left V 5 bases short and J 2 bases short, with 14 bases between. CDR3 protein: CASSVRGNTYEQYF. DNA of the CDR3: TGTGCCAGCAGTGTGAGGGGGAATACCTACGAGCAGTACTTC.

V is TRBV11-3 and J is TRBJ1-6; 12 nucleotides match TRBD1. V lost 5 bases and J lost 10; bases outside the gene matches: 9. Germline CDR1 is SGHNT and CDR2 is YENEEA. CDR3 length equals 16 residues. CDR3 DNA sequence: TGTGCCAGCAGCCCGGGACAGGGGGCCAACGGGTCACCCCTCCACTTT. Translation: CASSPGQGANGSPLHF.

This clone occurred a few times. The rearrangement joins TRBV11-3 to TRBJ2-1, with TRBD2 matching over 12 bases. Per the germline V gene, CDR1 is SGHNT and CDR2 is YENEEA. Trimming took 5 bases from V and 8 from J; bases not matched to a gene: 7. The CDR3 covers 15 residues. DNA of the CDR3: TGTGCCAGCAGCACTCGGACTAGCGGGGCGGATGAGCAGTTCTTC. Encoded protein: CASSTRTSGADEQFF.

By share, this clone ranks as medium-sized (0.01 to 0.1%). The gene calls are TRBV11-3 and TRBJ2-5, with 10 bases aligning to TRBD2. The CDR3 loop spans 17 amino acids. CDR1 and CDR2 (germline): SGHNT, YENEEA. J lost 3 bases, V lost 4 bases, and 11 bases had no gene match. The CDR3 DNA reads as TGTGCCAGCAGCTCCCCCTCATTCCTAGCGGGGGAAGAGACCCAGTACTTC. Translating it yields CASSSPSFLAGEETQYF.

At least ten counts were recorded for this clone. The CDR3 here is CASSEGTGRYGYTF. The CDR3 bases are TGTGCCAGCAGTGAGGGGACAGGGAGGTATGGCTACACCTTC. The J gene is TRBJ1-2, the V gene TRBV9; TRBD1 aligns across 9 bases. Germline V CDR1 and CDR2: SGDLS, YYNGEE. V was clipped by 5 bases and J by 5 bases; unmatched bases: 7. This CDR3 is 14 amino acids long.

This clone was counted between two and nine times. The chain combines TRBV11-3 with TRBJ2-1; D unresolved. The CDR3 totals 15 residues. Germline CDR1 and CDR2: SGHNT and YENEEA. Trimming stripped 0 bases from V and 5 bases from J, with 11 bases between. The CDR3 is CASSLDSLGDNEQFF. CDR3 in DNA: TGTGCCAGCAGCTTAGATAGTTTGGGTGACAATGAGCAGTTCTTC.

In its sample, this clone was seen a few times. This chain's CDR3 is CASSVGQGGEQYF. The CDR3 nucleotides are TGTGCCAGCAGTGTGGGACAGGGTGGCGAGCAGTACTTC. The V and J genes are TRBV9 and TRBJ2-7; 9 positions match TRBD1. Germline assignment: CDR1 SGDLS and CDR2 YYNGEE. The CDR3 has 13 amino acids. Trimming removed 5 bases from V and 6 bases from J; junction bases left unmatched: 6.

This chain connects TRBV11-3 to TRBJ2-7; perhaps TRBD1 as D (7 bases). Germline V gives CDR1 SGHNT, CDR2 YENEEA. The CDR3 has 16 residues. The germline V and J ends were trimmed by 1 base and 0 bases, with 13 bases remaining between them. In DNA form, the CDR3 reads TGTGCCAGCAGCTTAGGGGGCAGGGGGGCCTCCTACGAGCAGTACTTC. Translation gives CASSLGGRGASYEQYF.

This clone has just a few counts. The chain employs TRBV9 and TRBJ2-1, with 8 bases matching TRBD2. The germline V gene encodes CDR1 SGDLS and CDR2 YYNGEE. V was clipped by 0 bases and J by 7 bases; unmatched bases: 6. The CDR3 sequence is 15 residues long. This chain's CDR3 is CASSVASGGRNEQFF. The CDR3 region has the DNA TGTGCCAGCAGCGTAGCTTCGGGAGGGCGGAATGAGCAGTTCTTC.

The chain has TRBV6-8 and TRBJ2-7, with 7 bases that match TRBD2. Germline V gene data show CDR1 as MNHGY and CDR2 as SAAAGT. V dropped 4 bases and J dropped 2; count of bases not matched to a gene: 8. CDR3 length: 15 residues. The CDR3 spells CASSLIAGEPYEQYF. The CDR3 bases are TGTGCCAGCAGTTTGATAGCGGGTGAACCCTACGAGCAGTACTTC.

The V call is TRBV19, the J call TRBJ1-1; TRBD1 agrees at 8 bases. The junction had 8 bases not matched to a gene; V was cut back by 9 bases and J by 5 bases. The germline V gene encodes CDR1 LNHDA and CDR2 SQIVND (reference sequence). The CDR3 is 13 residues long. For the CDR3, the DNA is TGTGCCAGCCAGGACAGGGAGGAGACTGAAGCTTTCTTT. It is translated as CASQDREETEAFF.

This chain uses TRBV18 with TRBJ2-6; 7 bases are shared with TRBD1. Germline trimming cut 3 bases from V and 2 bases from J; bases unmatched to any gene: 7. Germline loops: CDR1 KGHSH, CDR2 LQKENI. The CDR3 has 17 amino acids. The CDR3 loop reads CASSPPTGATGANVLTF. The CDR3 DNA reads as TGTGCCAGCTCACCTCCTACAGGGGCAACTGGGGCCAACGTCCTGACTTTC.

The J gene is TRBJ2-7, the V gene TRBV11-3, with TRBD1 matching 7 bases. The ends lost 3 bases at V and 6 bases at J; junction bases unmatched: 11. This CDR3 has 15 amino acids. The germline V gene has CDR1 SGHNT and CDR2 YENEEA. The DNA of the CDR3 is TGTGCCAGCAGCTTGGGGTTGACAGGGTGGAGCGAGCAGTACTTC. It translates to CASSLGLTGWSEQYF.

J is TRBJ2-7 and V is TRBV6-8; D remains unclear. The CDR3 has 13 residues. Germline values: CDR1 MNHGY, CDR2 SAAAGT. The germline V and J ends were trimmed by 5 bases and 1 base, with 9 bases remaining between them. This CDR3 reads CASSLTDSYEQYF. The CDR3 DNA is TGTGCCAGCAGTCTTACGGATTCCTACGAGCAGTACTTC.

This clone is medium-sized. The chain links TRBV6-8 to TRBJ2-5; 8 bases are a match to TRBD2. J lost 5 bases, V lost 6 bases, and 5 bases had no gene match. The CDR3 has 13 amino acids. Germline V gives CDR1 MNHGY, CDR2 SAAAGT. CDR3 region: CASSGSGTETQYF. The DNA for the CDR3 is TGTGCCAGCAGCGGTAGCGGGACCGAGACCCAGTACTTC.

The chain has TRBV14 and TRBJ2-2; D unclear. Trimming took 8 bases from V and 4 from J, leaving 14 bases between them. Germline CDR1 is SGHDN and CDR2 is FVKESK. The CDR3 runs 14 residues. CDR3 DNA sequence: TGTGCCAGCGGACGGTCGGGCTTCACCGGGGAGCTGTTTTTT. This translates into CASGRSGFTGELFF.

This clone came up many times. CDR3 residues: CASSRGTGVGNTEAFF. As DNA, the CDR3 is TGTGCCAGCAGCCGGGGGACAGGGGTAGGGAACACTGAAGCTTTCTTT. The chain employs TRBV11-3 and TRBJ1-1; 10 bases agree with TRBD1. The trim removed 5 bases at V and 1 base at J, leaving 7 bases unmatched. Germline V gene sequence: CDR1 SGHNT, CDR2 YENEEA. The CDR3 sequence is 16 residues long. Variable domain in full (rest from reference TRBV11-3 and TRBJ1-1): EAGVVQSPRYKIIEKKQPVAFWCNPISGHNTLYWYLQNLGQGPELLIRYENEEAVDDSQLPKDRFSAERLKGVDSTLKIQPAELGDSAVYLCASSRGTGVGNTEAFFGQGTRLTVV.

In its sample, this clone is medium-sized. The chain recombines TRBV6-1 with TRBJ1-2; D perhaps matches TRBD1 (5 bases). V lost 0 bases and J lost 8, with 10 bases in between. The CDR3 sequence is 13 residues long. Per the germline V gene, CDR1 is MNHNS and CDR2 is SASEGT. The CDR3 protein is CASSEAGTRGYTF. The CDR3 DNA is TGTGCCAGCAGTGAAGCCGGGACGAGAGGCTACACCTTC.